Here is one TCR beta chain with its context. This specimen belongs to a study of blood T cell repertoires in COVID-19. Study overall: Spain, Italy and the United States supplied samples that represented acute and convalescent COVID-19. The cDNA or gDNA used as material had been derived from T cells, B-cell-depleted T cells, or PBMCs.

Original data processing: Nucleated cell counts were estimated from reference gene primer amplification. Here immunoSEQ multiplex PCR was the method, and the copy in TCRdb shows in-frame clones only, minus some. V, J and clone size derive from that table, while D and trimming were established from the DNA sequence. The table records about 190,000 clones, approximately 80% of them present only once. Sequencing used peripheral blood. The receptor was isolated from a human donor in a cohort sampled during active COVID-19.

CDR3 amino acids: CASRPQAVGGYTF. The DNA for the CDR3 is TGTGCCAGCAGACCTCAGGCTGTTGGGGGCTACACCTTC. The chain uses TRBV6-5 and TRBJ1-2; D call uncertain. Trimming shortened V by 6 bases and J by 8 bases, and 16 bases separated the two germline ends. The CDR3 contains 13 residues. Germline values: CDR1 MNHEY, CDR2 SVGAGI.